The present TCR beta chain was sequenced within a study of blood T cell repertoires in COVID-19. Measured with immunoSEQ multiplex PCR; TCRdb has only the in-frame clones, and not every one. The sample yields fewer than 400,000 clones, roughly 90% seen once. CDR1 and CDR2 (germline): SQVTM, ANQGSEA. The CDR3 covers 14 residues. V was shortened by 2 bases and J by 8 bases, with 18 bases between the two germline ends. V and J are TRBV29-1 and TRBJ1-2; a possible D gene is TRBD1 (5 bases). The source is a woman under 40 who had recovered from COVID-19. Sequenced input: PBMCs or T cells enriched from blood (not recorded which). The CDR3 is CSVELISGGRGYTF. CDR3 coding DNA: TGCAGCGTTGAACTCATTAGCGGGGGTCGGGGCTACACCTTC. Complete variable domain (other parts from reference TRBV29-1 and TRBJ1-2): SAVISQKPSRDICQRGTSLTIQCQVDSQVTMMFWYRQQPGQSLTLIATANQGSEATYESGFVIDKFPISRPNLTFSTLTVSNMSPEDSSIYLCSVELISGGRGYTFGSGTRLTVV.